This T cell receptor (beta chain) was sequenced for a study of T cells in Graves' hyperthyroidism and ophthalmopathy. This clonotype was seen a handful of times. Per germline, CDR1 MNHNS and CDR2 SASEGT. The CDR3 is made up of 14 amino acids. Trimming removed 4 bases from V and 2 bases from J, with 9 bases in between. The investigators amplified TCR beta CDR3 regions from RNA transcripts. The study used the HTBI primer set for a first-round RT-PCR of the TCR CDR3. TCRdb itself ran the multiplex PCR reads through MiXCR, one entry per CDR3 protein. This repertoire shows roughly 500,000 distinct CDR3 sequences, over 45% found once; its top ten account for about two fifths.

The sequence derives from an adult woman with Graves' disease, either hyperthyroidism or ophthalmopathy (not recorded which). This rearrangement joins TRBV6-1 to TRBJ1-5, with no clear D. Sequenced sample: peripheral blood or thyroid tissue (not recorded which). As DNA, the CDR3 is TGTGCCAGCAGTGGCCCTGTGGGCAATCAGCCCCAGCATTTT. It translates to CASSGPVGNQPQHF.